The rows below give T cell receptor beta chains drawn from one sample of a study of blood T cell repertoires in COVID-19. Assay: immunoSEQ multiplex PCR; the TCRdb copy retains only in-frame clones and omits some. Of about 180,000 clones in the sample, around 90% were seen once. The sequenced sample consisted of PBMCs or T cells enriched from blood (not recorded which). The origin of the receptors is a woman between 18 and 29 years old who had recovered from COVID-19. CDR3s include the opening cysteine and the closing phenylalanine or tryptophan. Each record gives: J gene, V gene, clone size, D gene, CDR3 protein, CDR3 DNA. D genes are given only for firm matches. The listing skips clone size in some rows; elsewhere it reads once, few, many or a size class.

>TRBJ2-3|TRBV5-4|many|.
CASSLDSVSTDTQYF
TGTGCCAGCAGCTTGGACTCGGTCAGCACAGATACGCAGTATTTT
>TRBJ1-2|TRBV18|.|.
CASSPQGPSNYGYTF
TGTGCCAGCTCACCTCAGGGGCCCTCAAACTATGGCTACACCTTC
>TRBJ1-6|TRBV5-1|.|.
CASSLGQIENSPLHF
TGCGCCAGCAGCTTGGGACAGATAGAAAATTCACCCCTCCACTTT
>TRBJ2-3|TRBV19|.|.
CATRRDSSTDTQYF
TGTGCCACCCGAAGAGATTCTAGCACAGATACGCAGTATTTT
>TRBJ2-7|TRBV14|.|.
CASSQAPGDYEQYF
TGTGCCAGCAGCCAAGCGCCAGGGGACTACGAGCAGTACTTC
>TRBJ2-3|TRBV2|.|.
CASSDRTPPPTDTQYF
TGTGCCAGCAGTGATAGGACTCCCCCTCCCACAGATACGCAGTATTTT
>TRBJ1-4|TRBV19|.|.
CASSIASTNEKLFF
TGTGCCAGTAGTATAGCCTCAACTAATGAAAAACTGTTTTTT
>TRBJ2-7|TRBV24-1|.|.
CATSESQGYEQYF
TGTGCCACCAGTGAGTCACAGGGCTACGAGCAGTACTTC
>TRBJ2-1|TRBV4-3|.|.
CASSQEILASRVNEQFF
TGCGCCAGCAGCCAAGAAATCCTAGCTTCTAGGGTCAATGAGCAGTTCTTC
>TRBJ1-5|TRBV19|.|.
CASSMIEGRLAQPQHF
TGTGCCAGTAGTATGATCGAGGGGAGGTTGGCTCAGCCCCAGCATTTT
>TRBJ2-7|TRBV7-9|.|TRBD2
CASSLAGGGYEQYF
TGTGCCAGCAGCCTAGCGGGGGGAGGCTACGAGCAGTACTTC
>TRBJ1-1|TRBV2|once|.
CASSNHRAGMNTEAFF
TGTGCCAGCAGTAACCACAGGGCTGGGATGAACACTGAAGCTTTCTTT
>TRBJ1-3|TRBV6-1|.|.
CASSEWPRTAPGNTIYF
TGTGCCAGCAGTGAGTGGCCCCGGACAGCTCCTGGAAACACCATATATTTT
>TRBJ1-1|TRBV3-1/TRBV3-2|.|.
CASSRGTREAEAFF
TGTGCCAGCAGCCGAGGGACACGGGAAGCTGAAGCTTTCTTT
>TRBJ1-2|TRBV9|.|TRBD1
CASSAGQGGYGYTF
TGTGCCAGCAGCGCAGGACAGGGAGGTTATGGCTACACCTTC
>TRBJ2-3|TRBV28|.|TRBD2
CASIGTSGRGLYPDTQYF
TGTGCCAGCATAGGGACTAGCGGTCGGGGCCTTTACCCAGATACGCAGTATTTT
>TRBJ1-4|TRBV7-2|once|TRBD1
CASSPGEGALPWNEKLFF
TGTGCCAGCAGCCCCGGAGAGGGGGCTCTTCCCTGGAATGAAAAACTGTTTTTT
>TRBJ1-5|TRBV19|.|.
CASSIMGQGGEPQHF
TGTGCCAGTAGTATAATGGGTCAGGGTGGTGAGCCCCAGCATTTT
>TRBJ2-7|TRBV7-2|.|TRBD1
CASSNRDRGYEQYF
TGTGCCAGCAGCAACCGGGACAGGGGCTACGAGCAGTACTTC
>TRBJ1-2|TRBV28|.|.
CASSFGLGAYGYTF
TGTGCCAGCAGTTTTGGTTTGGGGGCCTATGGCTACACCTTC
>TRBJ2-7|TRBV28|few|TRBD1
CASSTTGGYEQYF
TGTGCCAGCAGCACTACAGGGGGCTACGAGCAGTACTTC
>TRBJ2-2|TRBV11-2|.|.
CASSAIYSAGELFF
TGTGCCAGCAGCGCCATATACAGTGCCGGGGAGCTGTTTTTT
>TRBJ2-7|TRBV28|.|.
CASTRPAGRGYEQYF
TGTGCCAGCACACGCCCCGCGGGCAGGGGTTACGAGCAGTACTTC
>TRBJ2-2|TRBV6-4|.|TRBD2
CASSDWTSGSTGELFF
TGTGCCAGCAGTGACTGGACTAGCGGGAGCACCGGGGAGCTGTTTTTT
>TRBJ1-2|TRBV5-5|once|.
CASSRPTGSDYGYTF
TGTGCCAGCAGCCGTCCGACGGGGTCGGACTATGGCTACACCTTC
>TRBJ2-1|TRBV14|.|TRBD1
CASSQVVKRGLNRNEQFF
TGTGCCAGCAGCCAAGTGGTTAAAAGGGGGCTGAATAGGAATGAGCAGTTCTTC
>TRBJ2-3|TRBV6-4|.|TRBD2
CASSASGGASDTQYF
TGTGCCAGCAGCGCAAGCGGGGGGGCCTCAGATACGCAGTATTTT
>TRBJ1-1|TRBV5-1|.|.
CASSTEISMNTEAFF
TGCGCCAGCTCGACTGAGATCAGTATGAACACTGAAGCTTTCTTT
>TRBJ1-3|TRBV6-6|.|.
CASSRPGGGNSGNTIYF
TGTGCCAGCAGTCGCCCCGGGGGGGGGAACTCTGGAAACACCATATATTTT
>TRBJ1-6|TRBV6-5|once|TRBD1
CASRKQGGNSPLHF
TGTGCCAGCAGGAAACAGGGGGGGAATTCACCCCTCCACTTT
>TRBJ1-6|TRBV2|.|.
CASSEGRAINSPLHF
TGTGCCAGCAGTGAGGGCAGGGCGATTAATTCACCCCTCCACTTT
>TRBJ2-2|TRBV5-6|.|.
CASSLQSLTANTGELFF
TGTGCCAGCAGCTTGCAATCACTCACCGCGAACACCGGGGAGCTGTTTTTT
>TRBJ2-3|TRBV11-3|.|.
CASSLDHGGTQYF
TGTGCCAGCAGCTTAGATCATGGAGGTACGCAGTATTTT
>TRBJ2-7|TRBV29-1|.|TRBD1
CSVRDRGLYEQYF
TGCAGCGTTAGGGACAGGGGGCTGTACGAGCAGTACTTC
>TRBJ2-2|TRBV5-3|.|.
CARPAESGTGELFF
TGTGCCAGACCGGCGGAGTCGGGCACCGGGGAGCTGTTTTTT
>TRBJ2-1|TRBV7-8|.|TRBD2
CASSPEGLANNEQFF
TGTGCCAGCAGCCCGGAGGGACTAGCTAACAATGAGCAGTTCTTC
>TRBJ2-1|TRBV4-1|once|.
CASSQGSLEVTQFF
TGCGCCAGCAGCCAAGGATCTCTAGAGGTGACGCAGTTCTTC
>TRBJ2-1|TRBV3-1/TRBV3-2|.|TRBD2
CASSQGLNNEQFF
TGTGCCAGCAGCCAGGGACTAAACAATGAGCAGTTCTTC
>TRBJ1-1|TRBV28|.|.
CASSGGVVAEAFF
TGTGCCAGCAGCGGGGGGGTGGTCGCTGAAGCTTTCTTT
>TRBJ1-4|TRBV4-1|.|TRBD1
CASSPPIGQGMRELFF
TGCGCCAGCAGCCCGCCAATAGGACAGGGTATGAGGGAACTGTTTTTT
>TRBJ2-3|TRBV7-9|once|.
CASNFPSTDTQYF
TGTGCCAGCAACTTCCCAAGCACAGATACGCAGTATTTT
>TRBJ2-7|TRBV30|.|TRBD1
CAWRTGLEQYF
TGTGCCTGGAGGACAGGGCTCGAGCAGTACTTC
>TRBJ2-1|TRBV19|once|.
CASSGKPGHYEQFF
TGTGCCAGTAGTGGTAAACCGGGACACTATGAGCAGTTCTTC
>TRBJ2-5|TRBV6-5|once|TRBD2
CASRPLAGVETQYF
TGTGCCAGCAGACCACTAGCGGGGGTGGAGACCCAGTACTTC
>TRBJ1-6|TRBV25-1|.|.
CATSGSGASPLHF
TGTGCCACCTCGGGTTCGGGTGCTTCACCCCTCCACTTT
>TRBJ2-7|TRBV30|once|.
CAWSVIGPDQYF
TGTGCCTGGAGTGTAATTGGCCCTGATCAGTACTTC
>TRBJ1-2|TRBV25-1|.|.
CASSEYRERGYTF
TGTGCCAGCAGTGAGTACAGGGAGAGGGGCTACACCTTC
>TRBJ2-5|TRBV5-1|.|.
CASSLVRGGAAQETQYF
TGCGCCAGCAGCTTGGTTCGAGGTGGCGCAGCACAAGAGACCCAGTACTTC
>TRBJ2-1|TRBV5-1|.|TRBD2
CASSFGLAGAEQFF
TGCGCCAGCAGCTTTGGGCTAGCGGGGGCTGAGCAGTTCTTC
>TRBJ1-6|TRBV2|once|.
CASSSGLNSPLHF
TGTGCCAGCAGTTCAGGACTGAATTCACCCCTCCACTTT
>TRBJ2-3|TRBV7-6|.|.
CASSSGGGGLSTDTQYF
TGTGCCAGCAGCTCCGGGGGAGGGGGGCTGAGCACAGATACGCAGTATTTT
>TRBJ2-7|TRBV5-6|.|.
CASRRNSDYEQYF
TGTGCCAGCAGGAGGAACTCCGACTACGAGCAGTACTTC
>TRBJ2-7|TRBV19|.|TRBD2
CASSIGGSSYEQYF
TGTGCCAGTAGTATTGGCGGGAGCTCCTACGAGCAGTACTTC
>TRBJ2-1|TRBV20-1|.|TRBD2
CSASTSGRGNEQFF
TGCAGTGCTAGTACTAGCGGGAGGGGTAATGAGCAGTTCTTC
>TRBJ1-1|TRBV10-3|.|.
CAISITGGSEAFF
TGTGCCATCAGTATAACAGGTGGGTCTGAAGCTTTCTTT
>TRBJ1-6|TRBV6-5|.|TRBD1
CASIPTGVDSPLHF
TGTGCCAGCATTCCGACAGGGGTCGATTCACCCCTCCACTTT
>TRBJ2-1|TRBV18|.|.
CASSPGAGDSQFF
TGTGCCAGCTCACCCGGAGCGGGGGACAGTCAGTTCTTC
>TRBJ1-4|TRBV12-3/TRBV12-4|.|.
CASGAGFSEKLFF
TGTGCCAGCGGGGCAGGTTTTTCCGAAAAACTGTTTTTT
>TRBJ2-2|TRBV30|.|.
CAWSQSVSTGELFF
TGTGCCTGGAGTCAGAGCGTTTCGACCGGGGAGCTGTTTTTT